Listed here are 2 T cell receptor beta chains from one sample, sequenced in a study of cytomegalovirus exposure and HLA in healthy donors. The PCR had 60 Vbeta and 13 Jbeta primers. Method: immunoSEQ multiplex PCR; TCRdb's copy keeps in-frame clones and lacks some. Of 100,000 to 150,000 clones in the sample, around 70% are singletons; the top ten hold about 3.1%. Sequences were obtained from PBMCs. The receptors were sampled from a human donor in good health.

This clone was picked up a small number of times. The CDR3 is CSAQGAGVAIQYF. In DNA, the CDR3 is TGCAGCGCCCAAGGGGCGGGGGTGGCCATTCAGTACTTC. The V and J genes are TRBV29-1 and TRBJ2-4; TRBD2 matches at 7 bases. CDR3 length equals 13 residues. The V segment lost 7 bases and the J segment 9 bases; nucleotides outside the gene matches: 12. Germline CDR1 SQVTM, CDR2 ANQGSEA.

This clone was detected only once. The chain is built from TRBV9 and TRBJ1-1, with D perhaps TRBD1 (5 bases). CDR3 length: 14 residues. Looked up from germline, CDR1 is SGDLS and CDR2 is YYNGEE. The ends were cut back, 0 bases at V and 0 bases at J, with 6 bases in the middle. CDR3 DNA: TGTGCCAGCAGCGTAGGGGGCATGAACACTGAAGCTTTCTTT. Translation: CASSVGGMNTEAFF.